This T cell receptor beta chain was sequenced for a study of radiotherapy plus CTLA-4 blockade in lung cancer. About the research overall: Objective responses were observed in approximately 17% of patients, and disease control was achieved by roughly 29%.

Study-wide findings and caveats: Radiotherapy plus ipilimumab was followed by expansion in blood of tumor-derived TCR clones. Dynamics of early blood T cell clones, together with interferon-beta, were reportedly the best predictors of response.

This CDR3 spans 13 amino acids. With 8 bases removed from V and 4 bases from J, the gap between germline ends came to 14 bases. In germline, CDR1 is ENHRY, CDR2 SYGVKD. As regards this clone: The antigen remains undetermined.

Only in-frame clones appear in the TCRdb table, and some are missing; sequencing was by immunoSEQ multiplex PCR. This table has roughly 39,000 clones, about three quarters appearing once. This specimen was peripheral blood, taken from a patient treated with radiotherapy plus ipilimumab. This clonotype originated in a human donor with non-small cell lung cancer who had stable disease on radiotherapy plus ipilimumab. The gene calls are TRBV10-3 and TRBJ1-1; D is unclear. Here the CDR3 reads CAIGKGSSTEAFF. The CDR3 DNA is TGTGCCATCGGGAAGGGCAGTTCCACTGAAGCTTTCTTT.